This is a list of T cell receptor beta chains from one sample in a study of monozygotic twins with cystic fibrosis. Assay: immunoSEQ multiplex PCR; the TCRdb copy retains only in-frame clones and omits some. The sample yields more than 11,000 clones, approximately 90% seen once. Sequencing was done on a sample of blood. All receptors derive from a boy aged 5-17 years with cystic fibrosis. CDR3s include the opening cysteine and the closing phenylalanine or tryptophan. D genes are given only for firm matches. A clone size is listed for some rows: how often the clone was seen (once, few, many), or a class if it is expanded.

.,TRBJ1-1,.,TRBV6-1,TGTGCCAGCGGACAAATGAACACTGAAGCTTTCTTT,CASGQMNTEAFF
.,TRBJ1-2,.,TRBV30,TGTGCCTGGATTACCGCCGGGACTAGTGGCTACACCTTC,CAWITAGTSGYTF
.,TRBJ1-4,.,TRBV5-1,TGCGCCAGCAGCTTGGAAGGGCGAGGGGGAGATGAAAAACTGTTTTTT,CASSLEGRGGDEKLFF
.,TRBJ2-5,.,TRBV15,TGTGCCACCAGCGGAACCCCAGGGTCCGGAAAGACCCAGTACTTC,CATSGTPGSGKTQYF
.,TRBJ1-1,TRBD1,TRBV5-1,TGCGCCAGCAGCTTGGCCGGGACAGGGTATGGTAACACTGAAGCTTTCTTT,CASSLAGTGYGNTEAFF
once,TRBJ1-4,.,TRBV2,TGTGCCAGCAATCGACAGGCTCAAGGATATGAAAAACTGTTTTTT,CASNRQAQGYEKLFF
.,TRBJ2-7,TRBD2,TRBV10-3,TGTGCCATCAGCCCCGGGACTAGCGGCTCCTACGAGCAGTACTTC,CAISPGTSGSYEQYF
.,TRBJ1-3,TRBD1,TRBV2,TGTGCCAGCAGTTCCGGACAGGGGATAAACACCATATATTTT,CASSSGQGINTIYF
.,TRBJ2-5,TRBD1,TRBV27,TGTGCCAGCAGTACCCGACAGGGTCAAGAGACCCAGTACTTC,CASSTRQGQETQYF
.,TRBJ1-3,.,TRBV9,TGTGCCAGCAGCGTAGCCCCATGTTATTTT,CASSVAPCYF
few,TRBJ2-5,.,TRBV9,TGTGCCAGCAGCGTAGCTGATTGGGGGGCCCAGTACTTC,CASSVADWGAQYF
few,TRBJ1-1,.,TRBV2,TGTGCCAGCACTGATTACCAAGCTTTCTTT,CASTDYQAFF
.,TRBJ2-5,TRBD1,TRBV25-1,TGTGCCAGCAGTGACACCCCGACAGGGCAGGGGGAGACCCAGTACTTC,CASSDTPTGQGETQYF
.,TRBJ1-1,.,TRBV5-4,TGTGCCAGCAGCGCCGACAGGAGGAACACTGAAGCTTTCTTT,CASSADRRNTEAFF